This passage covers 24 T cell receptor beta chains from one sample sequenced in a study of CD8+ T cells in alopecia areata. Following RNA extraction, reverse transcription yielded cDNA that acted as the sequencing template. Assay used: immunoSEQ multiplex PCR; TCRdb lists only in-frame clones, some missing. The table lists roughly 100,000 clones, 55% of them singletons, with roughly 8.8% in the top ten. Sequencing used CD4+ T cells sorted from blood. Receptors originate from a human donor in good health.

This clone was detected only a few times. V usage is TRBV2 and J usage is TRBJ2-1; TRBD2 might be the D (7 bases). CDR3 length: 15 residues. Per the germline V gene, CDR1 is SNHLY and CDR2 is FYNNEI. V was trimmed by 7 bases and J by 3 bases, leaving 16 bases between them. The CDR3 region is CASTERRGGYNEQFF. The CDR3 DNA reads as TGTGCCAGCACCGAACGGAGGGGGGGCTACAATGAGCAGTTCTTC. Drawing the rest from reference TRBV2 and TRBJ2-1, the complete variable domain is EPEVTQTPSHQVTQMGQEVILRCVPISNHLYFYWYRQILGQKVEFLVSFYNNEISEKSEIFDDQFSVERPDGSNFTLKIRSTKLEDSAMYFCASTERRGGYNEQFFGPGTRLTVL.

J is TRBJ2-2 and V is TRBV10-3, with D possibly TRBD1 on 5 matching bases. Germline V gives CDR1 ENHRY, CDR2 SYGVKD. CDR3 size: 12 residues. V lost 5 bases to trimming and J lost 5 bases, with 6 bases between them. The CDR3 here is CAISPGTGELFF. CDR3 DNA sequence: TGTGCCATCAGTCCAGGGACCGGGGAGCTGTTTTTT.

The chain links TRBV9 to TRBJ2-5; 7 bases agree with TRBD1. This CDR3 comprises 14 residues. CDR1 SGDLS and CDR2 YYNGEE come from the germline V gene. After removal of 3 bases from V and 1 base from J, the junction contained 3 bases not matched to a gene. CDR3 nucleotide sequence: TGTGCCAGCAGCGCGGGGACAGTCCAAGAGACCCAGTACTTC. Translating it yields CASSAGTVQETQYF.

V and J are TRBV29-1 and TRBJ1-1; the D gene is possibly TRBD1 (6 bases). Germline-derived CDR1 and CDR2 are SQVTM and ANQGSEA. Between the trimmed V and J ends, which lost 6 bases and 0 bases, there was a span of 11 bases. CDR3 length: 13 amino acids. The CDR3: CSVKGQMNTEAFF. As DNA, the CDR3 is TGCAGCGTCAAGGGACAAATGAACACTGAAGCTTTCTTT.

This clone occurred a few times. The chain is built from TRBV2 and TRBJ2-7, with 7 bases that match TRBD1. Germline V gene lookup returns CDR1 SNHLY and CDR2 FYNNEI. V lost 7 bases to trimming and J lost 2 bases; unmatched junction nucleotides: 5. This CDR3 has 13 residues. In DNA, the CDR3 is TGTGCCAGCAAAAAGACAGGGACCTACGAGCAGTACTTC. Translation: CASKKTGTYEQYF. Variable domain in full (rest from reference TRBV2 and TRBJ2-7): EPEVTQTPSHQVTQMGQEVILRCVPISNHLYFYWYRQILGQKVEFLVSFYNNEISEKSEIFDDQFSVERPDGSNFTLKIRSTKLEDSAMYFCASKKTGTYEQYFGPGTRLTVT.

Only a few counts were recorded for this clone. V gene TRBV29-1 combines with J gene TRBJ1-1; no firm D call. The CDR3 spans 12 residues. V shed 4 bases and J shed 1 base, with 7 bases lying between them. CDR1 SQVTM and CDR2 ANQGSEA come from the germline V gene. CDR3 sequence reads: CSVAFPNTEAFF. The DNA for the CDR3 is TGCAGCGTTGCATTCCCGAACACTGAAGCTTTCTTT.

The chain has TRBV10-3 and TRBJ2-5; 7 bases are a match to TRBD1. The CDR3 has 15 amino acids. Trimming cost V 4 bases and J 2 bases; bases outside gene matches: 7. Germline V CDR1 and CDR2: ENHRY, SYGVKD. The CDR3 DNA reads TGTGCCATCAGTGCCAGACAGGGCGATCAAGAGACCCAGTACTTC. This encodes CAISARQGDQETQYF.

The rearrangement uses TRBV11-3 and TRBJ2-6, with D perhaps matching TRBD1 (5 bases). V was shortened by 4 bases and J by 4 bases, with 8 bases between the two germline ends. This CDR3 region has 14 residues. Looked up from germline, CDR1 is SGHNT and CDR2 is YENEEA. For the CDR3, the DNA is TGTGCCAGCAGCTCAGGGTCCGGGGCCAACGTCCTGACTTTC. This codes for CASSSGSGANVLTF.

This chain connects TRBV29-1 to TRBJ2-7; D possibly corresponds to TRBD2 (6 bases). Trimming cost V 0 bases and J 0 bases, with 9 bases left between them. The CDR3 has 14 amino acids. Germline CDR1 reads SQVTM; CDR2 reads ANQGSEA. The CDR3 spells CSVEDGGSSYEQYF. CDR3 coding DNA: TGCAGCGTTGAAGACGGGGGAAGCTCCTACGAGCAGTACTTC.

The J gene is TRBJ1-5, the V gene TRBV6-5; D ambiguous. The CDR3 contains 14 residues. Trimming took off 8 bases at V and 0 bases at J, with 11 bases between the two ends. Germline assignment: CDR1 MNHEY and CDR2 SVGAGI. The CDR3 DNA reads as TGTGCCAGCTCTGCATCGTATAGCAATCAGCCCCAGCATTTT. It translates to CASSASYSNQPQHF.

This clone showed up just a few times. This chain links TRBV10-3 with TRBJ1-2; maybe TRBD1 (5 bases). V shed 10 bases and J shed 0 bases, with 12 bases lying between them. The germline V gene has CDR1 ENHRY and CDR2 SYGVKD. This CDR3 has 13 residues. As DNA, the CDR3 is TGTGCCACTCGGGACCAAGCTAACTATGGCTACACCTTC. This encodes CATRDQANYGYTF.

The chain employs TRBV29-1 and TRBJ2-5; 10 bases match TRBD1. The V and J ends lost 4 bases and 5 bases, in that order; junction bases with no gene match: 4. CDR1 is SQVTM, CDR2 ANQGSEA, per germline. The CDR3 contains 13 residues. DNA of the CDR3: TGCAGCGTTGTTCGACAGGGGGCCGAGACCCAGTACTTC. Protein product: CSVVRQGAETQYF. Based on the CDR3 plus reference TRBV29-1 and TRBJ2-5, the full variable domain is SAVISQKPSRDICQRGTSLTIQCQVDSQVTMMFWYRQQPGQSLTLIATANQGSEATYESGFVIDKFPISRPNLTFSTLTVSNMSPEDSSIYLCSVVRQGAETQYFGPGTRLLVL.

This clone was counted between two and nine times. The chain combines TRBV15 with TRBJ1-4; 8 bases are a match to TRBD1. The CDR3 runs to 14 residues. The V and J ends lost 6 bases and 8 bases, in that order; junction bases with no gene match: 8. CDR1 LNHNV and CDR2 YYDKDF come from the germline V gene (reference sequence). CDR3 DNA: TGTGCCACCAGTTCAGGGGGCACGGGCGAAAAACTGTTTTTT. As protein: CATSSGGTGEKLFF. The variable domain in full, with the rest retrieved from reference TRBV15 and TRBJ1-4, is DAMVIQNPRYQVTQFGKPVTLSCSQTLNHNVMYWYQQKSSQAPKLLFHYYDKDFNNEADTPDNFQSRRPNTSFCFLDIRSPGLGDTAMYLCATSSGGTGEKLFFGSGTQLSVL.

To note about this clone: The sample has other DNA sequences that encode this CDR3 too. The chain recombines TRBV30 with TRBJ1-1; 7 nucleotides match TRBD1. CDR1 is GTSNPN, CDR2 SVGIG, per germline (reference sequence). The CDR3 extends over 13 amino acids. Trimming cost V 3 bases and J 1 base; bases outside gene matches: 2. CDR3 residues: CAWSRQGNTEAFF. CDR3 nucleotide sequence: TGTGCCTGGAGCCGACAGGGGAACACTGAAGCTTTCTTT.

The CDR3 DNA reads TGTGCCAGCAGCCAAGACGGTCTAACAGCAACTAATGAAAAACTGTTTTTT. Translated, it gives CASSQDGLTATNEKLFF. The chain is built from TRBV4-2 and TRBJ1-4; no clear D. Trimming stripped 0 bases from V and 0 bases from J, with 11 bases between. This CDR3 has 17 amino acids. From germline, CDR1 is LGHNA and CDR2 YNFKEQ.

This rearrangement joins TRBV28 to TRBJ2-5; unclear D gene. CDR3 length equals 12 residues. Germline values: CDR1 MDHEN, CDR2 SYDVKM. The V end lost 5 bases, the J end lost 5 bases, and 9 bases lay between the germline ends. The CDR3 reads CASSRPRETQYF. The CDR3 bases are TGTGCCAGCAGTCGTCCGCGGGAGACCCAGTACTTC.

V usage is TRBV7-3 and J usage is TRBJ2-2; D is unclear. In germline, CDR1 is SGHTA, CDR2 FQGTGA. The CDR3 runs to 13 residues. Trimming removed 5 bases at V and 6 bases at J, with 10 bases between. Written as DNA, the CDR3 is TGTGCCAGCAGCCCATTAGGTTCCGGGGAGCTGTTTTTT. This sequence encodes CASSPLGSGELFF. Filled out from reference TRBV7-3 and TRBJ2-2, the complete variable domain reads GAGVSQTPSNKVTEKGKYVELRCDPISGHTALYWYRQSLGQGPEFLIYFQGTGAADDSGLPNDRFFAVRPEGSVSTLKIQRTERGDSAVYLCASSPLGSGELFFGEGSRLTVL.

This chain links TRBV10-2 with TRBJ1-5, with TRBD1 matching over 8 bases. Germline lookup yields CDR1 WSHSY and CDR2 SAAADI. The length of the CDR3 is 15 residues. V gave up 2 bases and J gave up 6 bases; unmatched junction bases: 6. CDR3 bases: TGCGCCAGCAGTGAGCTAGGACAGGGCGTTCAGCCCCAGCATTTT. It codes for CASSELGQGVQPQHF.

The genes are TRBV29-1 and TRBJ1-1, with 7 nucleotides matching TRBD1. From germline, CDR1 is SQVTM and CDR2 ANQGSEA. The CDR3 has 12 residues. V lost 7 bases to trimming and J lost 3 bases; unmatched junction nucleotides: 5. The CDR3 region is CSGGGLDTEAFF. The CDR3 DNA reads TGCAGCGGAGGGGGCCTGGACACTGAAGCTTTCTTT.

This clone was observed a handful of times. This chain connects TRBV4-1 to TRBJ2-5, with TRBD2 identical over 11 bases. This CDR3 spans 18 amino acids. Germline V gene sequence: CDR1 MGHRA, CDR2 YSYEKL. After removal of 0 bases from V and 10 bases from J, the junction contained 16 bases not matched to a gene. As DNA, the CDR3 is TGCGCCAGCAGCCAAGAACCTTTGACGAATCTAGCGGGGGGTCGCCAGTACTTC. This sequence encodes CASSQEPLTNLAGGRQYF.

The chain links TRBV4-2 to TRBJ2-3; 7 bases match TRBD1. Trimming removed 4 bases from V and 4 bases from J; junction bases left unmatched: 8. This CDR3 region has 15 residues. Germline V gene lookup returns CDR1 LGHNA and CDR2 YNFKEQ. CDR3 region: CASSLGQDRSDTQYF. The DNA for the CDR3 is TGTGCCAGCAGCCTCGGACAGGACAGGTCAGATACGCAGTATTTT.

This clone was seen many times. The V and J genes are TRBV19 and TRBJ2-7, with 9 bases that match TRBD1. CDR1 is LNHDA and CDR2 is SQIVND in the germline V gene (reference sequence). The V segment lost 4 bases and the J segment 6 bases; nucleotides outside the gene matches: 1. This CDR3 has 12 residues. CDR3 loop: CASSKGQGEQYF. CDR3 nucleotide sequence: TGTGCCAGTAGTAAGGGACAGGGCGAGCAGTACTTC.

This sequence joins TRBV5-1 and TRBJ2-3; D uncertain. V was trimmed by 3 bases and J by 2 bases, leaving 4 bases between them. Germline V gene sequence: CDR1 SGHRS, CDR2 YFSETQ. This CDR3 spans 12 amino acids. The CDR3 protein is CASSWDTDTQYF. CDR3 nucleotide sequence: TGCGCCAGCAGCTGGGACACAGATACGCAGTATTTT. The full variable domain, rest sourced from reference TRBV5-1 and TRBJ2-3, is KAGVTQTPRYLIKTRGQQVTLSCSPISGHRSVSWYQQTPGQGLQFLFEYFSETQRNKGNFPGRFSGRQFSNSRSEMNVSTLELGDSALYLCASSWDTDTQYFGPGTRLTVL.

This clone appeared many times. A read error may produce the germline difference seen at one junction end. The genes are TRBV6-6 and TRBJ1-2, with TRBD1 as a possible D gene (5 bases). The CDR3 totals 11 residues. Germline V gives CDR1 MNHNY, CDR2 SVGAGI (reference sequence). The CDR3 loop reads CASRADTGSTF. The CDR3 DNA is TGTGCCAGCAGGGCCGACACAGGCTCCACCTTC.